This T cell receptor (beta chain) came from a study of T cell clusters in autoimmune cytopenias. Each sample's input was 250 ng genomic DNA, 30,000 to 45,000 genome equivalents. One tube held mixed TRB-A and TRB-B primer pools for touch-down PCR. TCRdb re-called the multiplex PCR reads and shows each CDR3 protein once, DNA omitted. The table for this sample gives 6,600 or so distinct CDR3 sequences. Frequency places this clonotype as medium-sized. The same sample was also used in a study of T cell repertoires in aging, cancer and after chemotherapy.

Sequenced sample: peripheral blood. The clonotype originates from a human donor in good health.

CDR3 amino acids: CSAPRSAGGTVGGTQYF. This sequence joins TRBV29-1 and TRBJ2-3; TCRdb returns TRBD1, unconfirmable since there is no DNA. This CDR3 has 17 residues. Germline V CDR1 and CDR2: SQVTM, ANQGSEA.